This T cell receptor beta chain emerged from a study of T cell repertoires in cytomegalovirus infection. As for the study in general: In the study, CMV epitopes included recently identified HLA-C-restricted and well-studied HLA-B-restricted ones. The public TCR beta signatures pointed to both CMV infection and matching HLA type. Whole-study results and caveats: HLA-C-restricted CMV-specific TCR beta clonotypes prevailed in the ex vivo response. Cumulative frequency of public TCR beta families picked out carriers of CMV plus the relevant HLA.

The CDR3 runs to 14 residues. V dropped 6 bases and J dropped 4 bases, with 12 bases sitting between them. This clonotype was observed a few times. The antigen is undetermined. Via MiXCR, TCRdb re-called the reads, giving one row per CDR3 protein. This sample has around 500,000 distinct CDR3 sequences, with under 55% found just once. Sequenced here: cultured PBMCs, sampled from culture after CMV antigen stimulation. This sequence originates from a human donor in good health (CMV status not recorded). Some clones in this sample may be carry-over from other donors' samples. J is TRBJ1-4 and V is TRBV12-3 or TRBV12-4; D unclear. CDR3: CASSPRRVNEKLFF. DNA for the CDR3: TGTGCCAGCAGCCCCAGACGGGTTAATGAAAAACTGTTTTTT.